This note documents a single T cell receptor (beta chain) sequence. The method was immunoSEQ multiplex PCR; TCRdb's version includes in-frame clones alone and lacks a portion of them. The table lists 850,000 to 1,200,000 clones, around 74% of them singletons. These data come from a study of shared clonotypes between healthy human individuals. This TCR was sampled from a man aged 18 to 35 in good health. Material: memory CD4+ T cells sorted from blood. Described subset: CD45RA-negative fraction.

The CDR3 loop reads CASSFYASGANVLTF. CDR3 nucleotide sequence: TGTGCCAGCAGTTTTTACGCCTCTGGGGCCAACGTCCTGACTTTC. The V gene is TRBV7-9, the J gene TRBJ2-6; D is unclear. V was clipped by 6 bases and J by 0 bases, with 9 bases between them. Germline lookup yields CDR1 SEHNR and CDR2 FQNEAQ (reference sequence). This CDR3 region has 15 residues.